These T cell receptor beta chains were read from a single sample in a study of blood T cell repertoires in COVID-19. The method was immunoSEQ multiplex PCR; TCRdb's version includes in-frame clones alone and lacks a portion of them. The sample includes roughly 360,000 clones, roughly 80% of them seen just once. The specimen was peripheral blood. Source of these receptors: a human donor with acute or convalescent COVID-19. The donor label of this sample is uncertain. Both conserved end residues are part of each CDR3. D genes are given only for firm matches. A row's size may be missing; if present it is once, few, many or a size class.

clone size	V gene	D gene	J gene	CDR3 protein	CDR3 DNA
-	TRBV5-6	TRBD1	TRBJ1-2	CASSLSQGLGGYTF	TGTGCCAGCAGCTTGTCACAGGGGCTCGGTGGCTACACCTTC
-	TRBV7-9	-	TRBJ1-6	CASSSGTRRASYNSPLHF	TGTGCCAGCAGCTCCGGGACACGGAGAGCATCCTATAATTCACCCCTCCACTTT
-	TRBV18	-	TRBJ1-3	CASSPTSDSYSGNTIYF	TGTGCCAGCTCACCTACCTCGGACAGCTACTCTGGAAACACCATATATTTT
-	TRBV2	TRBD2	TRBJ2-1	CASRRLAGRNEQFF	TGTGCCAGCAGACGACTAGCGGGAAGGAATGAGCAGTTCTTC
once	TRBV6-5	-	TRBJ1-1	CASYPWGGNTEAFF	TGTGCCAGCTACCCATGGGGAGGGAACACTGAAGCTTTCTTT
-	TRBV5-1	TRBD2	TRBJ2-1	CASSSRTSGSYEQFF	TGCGCCAGCAGCTCTAGGACTAGCGGGAGCTATGAGCAGTTCTTC
-	TRBV7-9	-	TRBJ2-5	CASSIAWETQYF	TGTGCCAGCAGTATAGCGTGGGAGACCCAGTACTTC
-	TRBV24-1	TRBD2	TRBJ2-3	CATSDLRTSGPRTDTQYF	TGTGCCACCAGTGATCTCCGGACTAGCGGGCCACGCACAGATACGCAGTATTTT
-	TRBV11-2	TRBD1	TRBJ1-1	CASSLRDRFTEAFF	TGTGCCAGCAGCCTCCGGGACAGGTTCACTGAAGCTTTCTTT
-	TRBV5-6	-	TRBJ2-6	CASSLRHLSGANVLTF	TGTGCCAGCAGCCTCAGACACCTCTCTGGGGCCAACGTCCTGACTTTC
-	TRBV19	TRBD2	TRBJ2-2	CASSIDLSGRNTGELFF	TGTGCCAGTAGTATAGATCTGAGCGGGAGGAACACCGGGGAGCTGTTTTTT
few	TRBV28	-	TRBJ2-1	CASSSQRAINEQFF	TGTGCCAGCAGTTCCCAGCGGGCGATCAATGAGCAGTTCTTC
-	TRBV15	TRBD1	TRBJ1-4	CATSGNRGREKLFF	TGTGCCACCAGCGGGAACAGGGGCAGGGAAAAACTGTTTTTT
few	TRBV7-9	-	TRBJ1-1	CASSLVRGNNMNTEAFF	TGTGCCAGCAGCTTAGTACGGGGTAATAACATGAACACTGAAGCTTTCTTT
-	TRBV18	TRBD1	TRBJ2-1	CASSPRAGTGTLRGSYNEQFF	TGTGCCAGCTCACCACGCGCCGGGACAGGGACCCTTCGCGGCTCCTACAATGAGCAGTTCTTC
once	TRBV6-5	-	TRBJ1-1	CASTFYRQENTEAFF	TGTGCCAGCACATTCTATCGCCAGGAGAACACTGAAGCTTTCTTT
-	TRBV6-6	-	TRBJ1-1	CASRPLEGHTEAFF	TGTGCCAGCAGGCCTCTGGAGGGACACACTGAAGCTTTCTTT
-	TRBV11-1	-	TRBJ1-1	CASSSRGWNTEAFF	TGTGCCAGCAGCTCAAGGGGGTGGAACACTGAAGCTTTCTTT
once	TRBV7-7	TRBD2	TRBJ2-3	CASSPGRGGTDTQYF	TGTGCCAGCAGCCCGGGGCGGGGGGGCACAGATACGCAGTATTTT
-	TRBV9	-	TRBJ1-2	CASSVEGTRGGYTF	TGTGCCAGCAGCGTAGAGGGGACTCGTGGAGGCTACACCTTC
-	TRBV7-7	-	TRBJ2-5	CASSLAGGAARETQYF	TGTGCCAGCAGCTTAGCTGGAGGAGCGGCGAGAGAGACCCAGTACTTC
few	TRBV9	-	TRBJ1-2	CASSAPGNYGYTF	TGTGCCAGCAGCGCCCCGGGGAACTATGGCTACACCTTC
-	TRBV10-3	-	TRBJ2-2	CAISPSRDTSNTGELFF	TGTGCCATCAGCCCTTCCCGGGACACCTCGAACACCGGGGAGCTGTTTTTT
-	TRBV6-6	-	TRBJ2-3	CASSNLAYTQYF	TGTGCCAGCAGCAACCTAGCATATACGCAGTATTTT
-	TRBV5-4	TRBD2	TRBJ2-5	CASSYNSLAGGETQYF	TGTGCCAGCAGCTACAATTCACTAGCGGGAGGAGAGACCCAGTACTTC
-	TRBV4-2	TRBD2	TRBJ2-5	CASSQDYLGLAGGPETQYF	TGTGCCAGCAGCCAAGATTACTTAGGACTAGCGGGGGGGCCAGAGACCCAGTACTTC
-	TRBV28	TRBD1	TRBJ2-2	CASLRSGTGMAGELFF	TGTGCCAGCCTACGATCCGGGACAGGGATGGCCGGGGAGCTGTTTTTT
-	TRBV6-5	-	TRBJ2-1	CATRDGGPTYNEQFF	TGTGCCACCAGGGATGGAGGGCCAACCTACAATGAGCAGTTCTTC
-	TRBV28	-	TRBJ1-2	CASTATGRNGYTF	TGTGCCAGCACCGCAACAGGTCGGAACGGCTACACCTTC
-	TRBV2	TRBD1	TRBJ1-5	CASSPGQGLQPQHF	TGTGCCAGCAGTCCTGGACAGGGGCTGCAGCCCCAGCATTTT
-	TRBV5-1	-	TRBJ2-3	CASSPLGTGMTDTQYF	TGCGCCAGCAGCCCCCTCGGTACGGGGATGACAGATACGCAGTATTTT
-	TRBV4-1	TRBD2	TRBJ2-7	CASSQVGLAGGYEQYF	TGCGCCAGCAGCCAAGTGGGCCTAGCGGGGGGGTACGAGCAGTACTTC
-	TRBV13	TRBD2	TRBJ2-1	CASSLQGLAGYNEQFF	TGTGCCAGCAGCTTACAGGGTCTAGCGGGGTACAATGAGCAGTTCTTC
-	TRBV5-1	-	TRBJ1-1	CASSLQRNTEAFF	TGCGCCAGCAGCCTACAGAGGAACACTGAAGCTTTCTTT
-	TRBV29-1	TRBD1	TRBJ1-2	CSVGTGGYYGYTF	TGCAGCGTTGGTACAGGGGGCTACTATGGCTACACCTTC
few	TRBV2	-	TRBJ1-1	CASSEGLGMNTEAFF	TGTGCCAGCAGTGAGGGACTTGGGATGAACACTGAAGCTTTCTTT
-	TRBV30	-	TRBJ1-4	CAWRTQPRGEKLFF	TGTGCCTGGAGGACCCAACCGAGGGGGGAAAAACTGTTTTTT
once	TRBV29-1	-	TRBJ2-5	CSVEGKARQVGTQYF	TGCAGCGTTGAAGGGAAGGCCAGACAGGTTGGGACCCAGTACTTC
-	TRBV9	-	TRBJ2-7	CASSVADTERYEQYF	TGTGCCAGCAGCGTAGCAGACACAGAACGCTACGAGCAGTACTTC
-	TRBV6-5	TRBD1	TRBJ1-2	CASRAKGAHGYTF	TGTGCCAGCAGAGCAAAGGGGGCCCATGGCTACACCTTC
-	TRBV5-5	-	TRBJ2-1	CASSLGSGVEQFF	TGTGCCAGCAGCTTGGGGTCAGGCGTTGAGCAGTTCTTC